This entry describes one T cell receptor (beta chain). The Seattle patients joined while their infection was active and were tracked longitudinally afterward. Measured with immunoSEQ multiplex PCR; TCRdb has only the in-frame clones, and not every one. The table lists fewer than 250,000 clones, approximately 80% of them singletons. The ends were cut back, 7 bases at V and 3 bases at J, with 13 bases in the middle. The CDR3 runs to 14 residues. In germline, CDR1 is LNHDA, CDR2 SQIVND (reference sequence). The sample is drawn from a study of blood T cell repertoires in COVID-19. Study-wide background: Sites in the United States, Italy and Spain provided acute and convalescent COVID-19 samples. PBMCs, B-cell-depleted T cells, or T cells were the source of the cDNA or gDNA that made up the material.

Sequencing was done on a sample of peripheral blood. This chain uses TRBV19 with TRBJ2-1; possibly TRBD2 for D (6 bases). The clonotype comes from a man in his fifties or sixties with COVID-19, enrolled during active disease. CDR3 residues: CASNLPGLYNEQFF. The CDR3 DNA follows: TGTGCCAGTAATCTTCCGGGACTCTACAATGAGCAGTTCTTC.